Listed below are T cell receptor beta chains from one sample, sequenced in a study of cytomegalovirus exposure and HLA in healthy donors. Sequenced by immunoSEQ multiplex PCR; TCRdb stores in-frame clones only, minus some. The repertoire holds 99,000 or so clones, with around 72% as singletons. The sample consisted of PBMCs. These receptors came from a man aged 25-45 years in good health and CMV-seronegative. The CDR3 runs from the conserved cysteine through the conserved F or W. The order of the fields is V gene, clone size, J gene, D gene, CDR3 DNA, CDR3 protein. D genes are given only for firm matches. Where a row states a size, it is once, few, many or the class of an expanded clone; other rows omit it.

>TRBV6-6|-|TRBJ1-2|-
TGTGCCAGCAGTCAACAGGTTAACTATGGCTACACCTTC
CASSQQVNYGYTF
>TRBV7-6|-|TRBJ1-3|-
TGTGCCAGCAGCTTAAAGGGGGACACCATATATTTT
CASSLKGDTIYF
>TRBV19|-|TRBJ1-4|TRBD1
TGTGCCAGTTCGGACAGGGGGGTGACTAATGAAAAACTGTTTTTT
CASSDRGVTNEKLFF
>TRBV29-1|-|TRBJ2-3|TRBD2
TGCAGCGTTCTTAGCGGGAGCACAGATACGCAGTATTTT
CSVLSGSTDTQYF
>TRBV28|many|TRBJ2-7|TRBD2
TGTGCCAGCAGTTCATTAGCGGGAGTCGGCTACGAGCAGTACTTC
CASSSLAGVGYEQYF
>TRBV7-2|-|TRBJ2-5|TRBD2
TGTGCCAGCAGCTTATTTGGCGGGGGAGAGACCCAGTACTTC
CASSLFGGGETQYF
>TRBV6-6|-|TRBJ2-3|TRBD2
TGTGCCAGTGAGCGGGGGGGCCAGACAGATACGCAGTATTTT
CASERGGQTDTQYF
>TRBV19|few|TRBJ1-3|-
TGTGCCAGTAGTACCCACAACTCTGGAAACACCATATATTTT
CASSTHNSGNTIYF
>TRBV11-2|-|TRBJ2-7|-
TGTGCCAGCAGCTTAGGCAGAGACAGACCCTACGAGCAGTACTTC
CASSLGRDRPYEQYF
>TRBV19|-|TRBJ1-5|-
TGTGCCAGTAGTATAGCGCGAGCCCTGGGAGGTCAGCCCCAGCATTTT
CASSIARALGGQPQHF
>TRBV6-5|-|TRBJ2-7|TRBD1
TGTGCCAGCAGGGGACAGAACTCCTACGAGCAGTACTTC
CASRGQNSYEQYF
>TRBV6-5|-|TRBJ1-3|-
TGTGCCACTTCCAGCTCTGGAAACACCATATATTTT
CATSSSGNTIYF
>TRBV28|-|TRBJ1-4|TRBD1
TGTGCCAGCAGTTTGGTCGCCGACAGGGGGCCAGGAAATGAAAAACTGTTTTTT
CASSLVADRGPGNEKLFF
>TRBV19|-|TRBJ1-5|-
TGTGCCAGTTTAACACAGGGAAGCAATCAGCCCCAGCATTTT
CASLTQGSNQPQHF
>TRBV18|-|TRBJ1-5|TRBD1
TGTGCCAGCTCACCAGCCGGACAGGGCAATCAGCCCCAGCATTTT
CASSPAGQGNQPQHF
>TRBV30|-|TRBJ2-3|TRBD1
TGTGCCTGGAGTGTAGGTTCCGGGACAGGGGGCATAGATACGCAGTATTTT
CAWSVGSGTGGIDTQYF
>TRBV5-4|few|TRBJ1-1|-
TGTGCCAGCAGCTATGACAGGCTCTACACTGAAGCTTTCTTT
CASSYDRLYTEAFF
>TRBV2|-|TRBJ2-1|TRBD1
TGTGCCATACAGGGGTTTCGCAATGAGCAGTTCTTC
CAIQGFRNEQFF
>TRBV6-6|few|TRBJ1-5|-
TGTGCCAGCAGTCCCCCAGGAAACAATCAGCCCCAGCATTTT
CASSPPGNNQPQHF
>TRBV6-5|-|TRBJ2-1|-
TGTGCCAGCAGTTACTTTGGGGGGAATGAGCAGTTCTTC
CASSYFGGNEQFF
>TRBV19|-|TRBJ1-2|-
TGTGCCAGTAGTATGACAGGAATTCCCTCTGGCTACACCTTC
CASSMTGIPSGYTF
>TRBV13|once|TRBJ1-1|-
TGTGCCAGCAGCTGGCCGGGGGGTGGGGGAGGCACTGAAGCTTTCTTT
CASSWPGGGGGTEAFF
>TRBV5-6|once|TRBJ2-7|-
TGTGCCAGCAGCTTAAGAGGGGGTTCGTACGAGCAGTACTTC
CASSLRGGSYEQYF
>TRBV14|-|TRBJ1-1|-
TGTGCCAGCAGCCAACTTACGGGCACTGAAGCTTTCTTT
CASSQLTGTEAFF
>TRBV5-6|-|TRBJ1-5|-
TGTGCCAGCAGCTCCATTAATCAGCCCCAGCATTTT
CASSSINQPQHF
>TRBV6-1|-|TRBJ1-5|TRBD1
TGTGCCAGCAGTGAAGCAGGACAGGGCTTACAGCCCCAGCATTTT
CASSEAGQGLQPQHF
>TRBV6-1|few|TRBJ2-7|TRBD1
TGTGCCAGCAGACTACAGGGGGCGCAGGAGCAGTACTTC
CASRLQGAQEQYF
>TRBV10-3|-|TRBJ2-7|TRBD1
TGTGCCAGCGCGGAACAGGGGGCCTTCGAGCAGTACTTC
CASAEQGAFEQYF
>TRBV19|-|TRBJ1-5|-
TGTGCCAGTAGGGACAGCTCCCGGGAGGCGCCCCAGCATTTT
CASRDSSREAPQHF
>TRBV19|few|TRBJ2-2|-
TGTGCCAGTATTAACAGGGCGGGTTCCGGGGAGCTGTTTTTT
CASINRAGSGELFF
>TRBV4-1|-|TRBJ2-7|TRBD2
TGCGCCAGCAGCCACACCCCGGGGGAGGGACTCCGGGGGCAGTACTTC
CASSHTPGEGLRGQYF
>TRBV6-1|-|TRBJ1-4|TRBD1
TGTGCCAGCAGTGTACAGGGGGCTGAAACTAATGAAAAACTGTTTTTT
CASSVQGAETNEKLFF
>TRBV30|-|TRBJ1-1|TRBD1
TGTGCCTGGAGTTTCGGACAGGAAAACACTGAAGCTTTCTTT
CAWSFGQENTEAFF
>TRBV4-1|-|TRBJ2-7|TRBD2
TGCGCCAGCAGCACTAGGGGGACTAGCAAGACTCAGCAGTACTTC
CASSTRGTSKTQQYF